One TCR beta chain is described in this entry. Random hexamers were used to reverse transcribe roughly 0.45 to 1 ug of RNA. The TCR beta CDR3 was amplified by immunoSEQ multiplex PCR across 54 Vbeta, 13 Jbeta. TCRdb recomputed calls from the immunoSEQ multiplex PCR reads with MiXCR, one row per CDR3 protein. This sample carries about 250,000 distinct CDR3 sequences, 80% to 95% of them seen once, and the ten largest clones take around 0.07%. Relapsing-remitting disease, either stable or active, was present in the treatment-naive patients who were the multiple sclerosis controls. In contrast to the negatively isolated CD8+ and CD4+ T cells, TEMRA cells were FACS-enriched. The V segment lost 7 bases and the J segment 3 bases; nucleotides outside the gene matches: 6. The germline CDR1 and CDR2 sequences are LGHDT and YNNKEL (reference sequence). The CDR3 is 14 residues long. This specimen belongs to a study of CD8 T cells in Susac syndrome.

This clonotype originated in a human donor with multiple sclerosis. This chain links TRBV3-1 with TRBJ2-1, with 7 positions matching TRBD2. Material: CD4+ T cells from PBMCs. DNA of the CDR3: TGTGCCAGCACCCGAGGACTAGGCTACAATGAGCAGTTCTTC. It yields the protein CASTRGLGYNEQFF.